The entry below describes one TCR beta chain. The entry originates in a study of blood T cell repertoires in COVID-19. Method: immunoSEQ multiplex PCR; TCRdb's copy keeps in-frame clones and lacks some. The sample has 200,000 to 300,000 clones, 75% to 90% seen once. Trimming took 0 bases from V and 10 from J, leaving 13 bases between them. The CDR3 runs 15 residues. Germline CDR1 is LNHDA and CDR2 is SQIVND (reference sequence). The source of this sequence is a woman aged 35 to 49 with acute COVID-19. Source material: PBMCs or T cells enriched from blood (not recorded which). The chain recombines TRBV19 with TRBJ1-6; D not resolved. The CDR3, as DNA: TGTGCCAGTAGTATAGAGGCCGGGGAAGGGTCACCCCTCCACTTT. It yields the protein CASSIEAGEGSPLHF.